A single sample gave rise to the 30 T cell receptor beta chains below, sequenced in a study of blood T cell repertoires in COVID-19. Measured with immunoSEQ multiplex PCR; TCRdb has only the in-frame clones, and not every one. The top ten clones hold roughly 2.9% of a sample with about 21,000 clones, approximately 81% of them seen once. Sequencing was done on a sample of peripheral blood. The source is a man between 40 and 49 years old with acute or convalescent COVID-19.

V is TRBV10-3 and J is TRBJ1-3; D is possibly TRBD1 (6 bases). The germline V gene encodes CDR1 ENHRY and CDR2 SYGVKD. Trimming shortened V by 0 bases and J by 0 bases, and 18 bases separated the two germline ends. The CDR3 sequence is 19 residues long. The CDR3 sequence is CAISESGLQGLSSGNTIYF. DNA of the CDR3: TGTGCCATCAGTGAGTCGGGCCTACAGGGACTAAGCTCTGGAAACACCATATATTTT.

This rearrangement joins TRBV7-8 to TRBJ2-1; D gene unclear. Germline CDR1 is SGHVS and CDR2 is FQNEAQ. Trimming shortened V by 5 bases and J by 10 bases, and 12 bases separated the two germline ends. The CDR3 length is 12 residues. CDR3 DNA: TGTGCCAGCAGCGGTGGTGGAGTAGAGCAGTTCTTC. Its translation: CASSGGGVEQFF.

The V call is TRBV7-9, the J call TRBJ1-2; D ambiguous. The length of the CDR3 is 15 residues. V was shortened by 0 bases and J by 4 bases, with 12 bases between the two germline ends. CDR1 is SEHNR and CDR2 is FQNEAQ in the germline V gene (reference sequence). The CDR3 sequence is CASSLAPGRAYGYTF. The CDR3 DNA sequence: TGTGCCAGCAGCTTAGCGCCAGGCCGAGCCTATGGCTACACCTTC.

The chain has TRBV13 and TRBJ2-4; D unclear. Trimming took off 4 bases at V and 0 bases at J, with 7 bases between the two ends. CDR3 length equals 14 residues. Looked up from germline, CDR1 is PRHDT and CDR2 is FYEKMQ (reference sequence). CDR3 sequence reads: CASSSRVAKNIQYF. Here the CDR3 DNA reads TGTGCCAGCAGCTCGAGAGTAGCCAAAAACATTCAGTACTTC.

Here the CDR3 reads CATSDLRQGRTDTQYF. In DNA form, the CDR3 reads TGTGCCACCAGTGATTTGCGGCAGGGTCGGACAGATACGCAGTATTTT. The V call is TRBV24-1, the J call TRBJ2-3, with D possibly being TRBD1 (5 bases). V gave up 0 bases and J gave up 3 bases, with 12 bases separating them. Per germline, CDR1 KGHDR and CDR2 SFDVKD. This CDR3 is 16 amino acids long.

The chain carries TRBV2 and TRBJ1-1, with 7 bases that match TRBD1. The CDR3 is 13 residues long. CDR1 and CDR2 from the germline V gene are SNHLY and FYNNEI. V gave up 6 bases and J gave up 1 base; unmatched junction bases: 2. The CDR3 region has the DNA TGTGCCAGCAGGGGACAGCCGAACACTGAAGCTTTCTTT. Its protein is CASRGQPNTEAFF.

The chain has TRBV30 and TRBJ1-6, with TRBD1 identical over 10 bases. Per germline, CDR1 GTSNPN and CDR2 SVGIG (reference sequence). V lost 3 bases and J lost 6; bases outside the gene matches: 8. The CDR3 is 16 amino acids. CDR3 region: CAWRRMGTGANSPLHF. The DNA of the CDR3 is TGTGCCTGGAGAAGAATGGGGACAGGGGCTAATTCACCCCTCCACTTT.

This chain links TRBV20-1 with TRBJ1-2; D remains ambiguous. The CDR3 contains 14 residues. Germline CDR1 and CDR2: DFQATT and SNEGSKA (reference sequence). V lost 3 bases to trimming and J lost 1 base, with 12 bases between them. The chain's CDR3 is CSASTAGDNYGYTF. Written as DNA, the CDR3 is TGCAGTGCTAGTACGGCAGGCGATAACTATGGCTACACCTTC.

As to this clone: The junction departs from the called germline gene at one end, perhaps through a read error. The chain has TRBV7-7 and TRBJ2-3, with D possibly being TRBD2 (6 bases). CDR1 SSHAT and CDR2 FNYEAQ come from the germline V gene (reference sequence). CDR3 length: 15 amino acids. CDR3 amino acids: CASSLGKGGTDTQYF. The CDR3, as DNA: TGTGCTAGCAGCTTAGGTAAAGGAGGGACAGATACGCAGTATTTT.

In its sample, this clone was seen once. The chain recombines TRBV7-2 with TRBJ1-2; D is uncertain. Between the trimmed V and J ends, which lost 0 bases and 8 bases, there was a span of 16 bases. From germline, CDR1 is SGHTA and CDR2 FQGNSA. The length of the CDR3 is 15 residues. CDR3 DNA sequence: TGTGCCAGCAGCTTAGCACTCAGCCGGATTAGCGGCTACACCTTC. This encodes CASSLALSRISGYTF.

This clone was counted a few times. The chain carries TRBV19 and TRBJ1-6, with a tentative D call TRBD1 (6 bases). The CDR3 is made up of 15 amino acids. Germline-derived CDR1 and CDR2 are LNHDA and SQIVND (reference sequence). Trimming shortened V by 5 bases and J by 10 bases, and 18 bases separated the two germline ends. The CDR3 sequence: CASSPGQGLGSPLHF. Written as DNA, the CDR3 is TGTGCCAGTAGTCCCGGGCAGGGGCTCGGCTCACCCCTCCACTTT.

This chain uses TRBV7-2 with TRBJ1-5; D ambiguous. Trimming cost V 2 bases and J 0 bases, with 8 bases left between them. The CDR3 covers 15 residues. Germline assignment: CDR1 SGHTA and CDR2 FQGNSA. The CDR3 DNA is TGTGCCAGCAGCTTACGTGGGCTTAGCAATCAGCCCCAGCATTTT. Its translation is CASSLRGLSNQPQHF. Full variable domain (rest looked up from reference TRBV7-2 and TRBJ1-5): GAGVSQSPSNKVTEKGKDVELRCDPISGHTALYWYRQSLGQGLEFLIYFQGNSAPDKSGLPSDRFSAERTGGSVSTLTIQRTQQEDSAVYLCASSLRGLSNQPQHFGDGTRLSIL.

This chain uses TRBV6-6 with TRBJ1-2; maybe TRBD1 (5 bases). V was pared by 4 bases and J by 6 bases, with 12 bases between. Germline CDR1 MNHNY, CDR2 SVGAGI (reference sequence). The CDR3 spans 13 residues. CDR3 bases: TGTGCCAGCAGTTTGCGACAGAGCGATGGCTACACCTTC. As protein: CASSLRQSDGYTF.

V and J are TRBV30 and TRBJ1-5, with unresolved D. The CDR3 spans 13 residues. The germline V gene has CDR1 GTSNPN and CDR2 SVGIG (reference sequence). Trimming removed 6 bases at V and 3 bases at J, with 12 bases between. The CDR3 sequence is CACEGGNNQPQHF. CDR3 coding DNA: TGTGCCTGCGAGGGAGGGAACAATCAGCCCCAGCATTTT.

The rearrangement joins TRBV21-1 to TRBJ1-4. TRBV21-1 is a known pseudogene. CDR3 size: 15 residues. Written as DNA, the CDR3 is TGTGCCAGCAGCAAAGCTGGCGGGTTTAATGAAAAACTGTTTTTT. Residues: CASSKAGGFNEKLFF.

The chain uses TRBV29-1 and TRBJ1-2; no firm D call. The V and J ends lost 3 bases and 3 bases respectively, with 11 bases between them. The germline V gene encodes CDR1 SQVTM and CDR2 ANQGSEA. The CDR3 sequence is 13 residues long. The DNA for the CDR3 is TGCAGCGTTGAGTGGCGGGAAGACTATGGCTACACCTTC. Protein: CSVEWREDYGYTF.

The chain's CDR3 is CASSKLGARTSAKWQYF. In nucleotides, the CDR3 is TGTGCCAGCAGCAAATTAGGGGCCCGGACTAGCGCTAAATGGCAGTACTTC. The rearrangement uses TRBV7-6 and TRBJ2-7; 9 nucleotides line up with TRBD2. The CDR3 runs 17 residues. The junction had 20 bases not matched to a gene; V was cut back by 5 bases and J by 9 bases. Germline values: CDR1 SGHVS, CDR2 FNYEAQ.

V and J are TRBV19 and TRBJ1-4; no definite D call. Trimming took 5 bases from V and 8 from J, leaving 18 bases between them. The CDR3 is 15 residues long. Germline values: CDR1 LNHDA, CDR2 SQIVND (reference sequence). The CDR3, as DNA: TGTGCCAGTAGTCTCTCCCGGGGTAGAGAGGAAAAACTGTTTTTT. It specifies CASSLSRGREEKLFF.

V and J are TRBV19 and TRBJ2-1, with TRBD2 as a possible D gene (7 bases). The V and J ends lost 9 bases and 4 bases respectively, with 22 bases between them. CDR1 and CDR2 (germline): LNHDA, SQIVND (reference sequence). CDR3 length equals 16 residues. CDR3 amino acids: CASTWTGGDLYNEQFF. Written as DNA, the CDR3 is TGTGCCAGCACCTGGACGGGGGGCGACCTTTACAATGAGCAGTTCTTC.

In its sample, this clone was seen once. This chain connects TRBV6-6 to TRBJ1-4; TRBD1 matches at 7 bases. There are 13 residues in the CDR3. Germline V gives CDR1 MNHNY, CDR2 SVGAGI (reference sequence). V lost 10 bases to trimming and J lost 3 bases; unmatched junction nucleotides: 5. The CDR3 nucleotides are TGTGCCACTACAGGGGAGGCTAATGAAAAACTGTTTTTT. Translating gives CATTGEANEKLFF.

The chain employs TRBV19 and TRBJ2-2; D gene uncertain. The germline V gene encodes CDR1 LNHDA and CDR2 SQIVND (reference sequence). The CDR3 length is 13 residues. The V gene lost 1 base and the J gene lost 5 bases, with 5 bases spanning the gap. Written as DNA, the CDR3 is TGTGCCAGTAGTATAGTAAATACCGGGGAGCTGTTTTTT. The encoded protein is CASSIVNTGELFF.

Notes on this clone: Other DNA sequences in the sample encode the same CDR3. The gene calls are TRBV7-2 and TRBJ1-5, with D possibly being TRBD1 (5 bases). Trimming took 1 base from V and 4 from J, leaving 8 bases between them. The CDR3 has 14 residues. The V gene's germline CDR1 is SGHTA and CDR2 FQGNSA. The CDR3 DNA follows: TGTGCCAGCAGCTTAGTTCAGGGTAATCAGCCCCAGCATTTT. This translates into CASSLVQGNQPQHF. Together with reference TRBV7-2 and TRBJ1-5, the CDR3 gives the full variable domain: GAGVSQSPSNKVTEKGKDVELRCDPISGHTALYWYRQSLGQGLEFLIYFQGNSAPDKSGLPSDRFSAERTGGSVSTLTIQRTQQEDSAVYLCASSLVQGNQPQHFGDGTRLSIL.

The CDR3 here is CASSQDLDINYGYTF. The CDR3 nucleotides are TGTGCCAGCAGCCAAGATCTTGACATTAACTATGGCTACACCTTC. The chain has TRBV14 and TRBJ1-2, with no clear D. This CDR3 contains 15 residues. The ends were cut back, 0 bases at V and 1 base at J, with 9 bases in the middle. Germline V gene lookup returns CDR1 SGHDN and CDR2 FVKESK. The whole variable domain, filled in from reference TRBV14 and TRBJ1-2, reads EAGVTQFPSHSVIEKGQTVTLRCDPISGHDNLYWYRRVMGKEIKFLLHFVKESKQDESGMPNNRFLAERTGGTYSTLKVQPAELEDSGVYFCASSQDLDINYGYTFGSGTRLTVV.

This clone was seen just once. This chain links TRBV5-5 with TRBJ2-1, with TRBD2 matching over 11 bases. The V gene's germline CDR1 is SGHKS and CDR2 YYEKEE (reference sequence). With V trimmed by 3 bases and J by 0 bases, 11 bases remained unmatched. The CDR3 spans 19 residues. The CDR3 DNA follows: TGTGCCAGCAGCTCCCTAGCGGGAGGCTGGGTCGCCTCCTACAATGAGCAGTTCTTC. Encoded protein: CASSSLAGGWVASYNEQFF. Full variable domain (rest looked up from reference TRBV5-5 and TRBJ2-1): DAGVTQSPTHLIKTRGQQVTLRCSPISGHKSVSWYQQVLGQGPQFIFQYYEKEERGRGNFPDRFSARQFPNYSSELNVNALLLGDSALYLCASSSLAGGWVASYNEQFFGPGTRLTVL.

The chain is built from TRBV5-6 and TRBJ1-4, with D possibly being TRBD1 (5 bases). This CDR3 is built from 15 residues. The V gene's germline CDR1 is SGHDT and CDR2 YYEEEE. The V end lost 4 bases, the J end lost 5 bases, and 15 bases lay between the germline ends. The CDR3 reads CASSPRGGLNEKLFF. In nucleotides, the CDR3 is TGTGCCAGCAGCCCCCGGGGGGGGTTGAATGAAAAACTGTTTTTT. The variable domain in full, with the rest retrieved from reference TRBV5-6 and TRBJ1-4, is DAGVTQSPTHLIKTRGQQVTLRCSPKSGHDTVSWYQQALGQGPQFIFQYYEEEERQRGNFPDRFSGHQFPNYSSELNVNALLLGDSALYLCASSPRGGLNEKLFFGSGTQLSVL.

V gene TRBV6-4 combines with J gene TRBJ2-7; D may be TRBD1 (5 bases). Germline CDR1 and CDR2: MRHNA and SNTAGT. The CDR3 covers 15 residues. Trimming took 2 bases from V and 1 from J, leaving 12 bases between them. The CDR3 is CASSDGAVPSYEQYF. CDR3 DNA: TGTGCCAGCAGTGACGGGGCAGTTCCATCCTACGAGCAGTACTTC.

The sample holds a few counts of this clone. J is TRBJ1-1 and V is TRBV30; weak D call: TRBD1 (5 bases). Germline lookup yields CDR1 GTSNPN and CDR2 SVGIG (reference sequence). The CDR3 is 15 amino acids. V gave up 0 bases and J gave up 6 bases, with 17 bases separating them. The CDR3 loop reads CAWSVLGEGKSEAFF. The CDR3 region has the DNA TGTGCCTGGAGTGTTCTAGGGGAGGGCAAATCTGAAGCTTTCTTT. The full variable domain, rest sourced from reference TRBV30 and TRBJ1-1, is SQTIHQWPATLVQPVGSPLSLECTVEGTSNPNLYWYRQAAGRGLQLLFYSVGIGQISSEVPQNLSASRPQDRQFILSSKKLLLSDSGFYLCAWSVLGEGKSEAFFGQGTRLTVV.

This clone has more than one count but fewer than ten. The rearrangement links TRBV9 to TRBJ1-3; 11 nucleotides match TRBD1. Germline-derived CDR1 and CDR2 are SGDLS and YYNGEE. This CDR3 contains 18 residues. Trimming removed 0 bases from V and 2 bases from J; junction bases left unmatched: 7. CDR3 sequence reads: CASSVDVVGQGAGNTIYF. The CDR3, as DNA: TGTGCCAGCAGCGTAGATGTTGTGGGACAGGGGGCTGGAAACACCATATATTTT. Filled out from reference TRBV9 and TRBJ1-3, the complete variable domain reads DSGVTQTPKHLITATGQRVTLRCSPRSGDLSVYWYQQSLDQGLQFLIQYYNGEERAKGNILERFSAQQFPDLHSELNLSSLELGDSALYFCASSVDVVGQGAGNTIYFGEGSWLTVV.

The J gene is TRBJ2-7, the V gene TRBV3-1 (or the pseudogene TRBV3-2), with D perhaps matching TRBD2 (5 bases). This CDR3 region has 13 residues. Germline values: CDR1 LGHDT, CDR2 YNNKEL (reference sequence). Trimming removed 3 bases at V and 7 bases at J, with 13 bases between. CDR3 in DNA: TGTGCCAGCAGCCAGGGAGACTGGAAGGAGCAGTACTTC. Amino acid sequence: CASSQGDWKEQYF.

The chain uses TRBV4-1 and TRBJ2-7; TRBD2 is a possible D gene (5 bases). CDR1 and CDR2 (germline): MGHRA, YSYEKL. Trimming removed 0 bases from V and 4 bases from J, with 10 bases in between. This CDR3 contains 14 residues. The CDR3, as DNA: TGCGCCAGCAGCCAAGATTTGCTAGCTTACGAGCAGTACTTC. Translating it yields CASSQDLLAYEQYF.